One and the same sample provided the 26 T cell receptor beta chains below, sequenced in a study of cytomegalovirus exposure and HLA in healthy donors (dated by TCRdb to about 2017). The protocol used for the library was the immunoSEQ multiplex PCR assay. The multiplex PCR relied on a mix of 60 forward primers for TCR Vbeta segments and 13 reverse primers for TCR Jbeta segments. Drawn from immuneACCESS, this table holds only the in-frame rearrangements with V and J called that TCRdb kept. Clones are partly lost; checked studies trace under half to an unresolved V gene and leave the rest unexplained. For this sample the table gives about 98,000 clones, of which around 80% were detected only once. Of the sample, less than 1.5% is held by the ten largest clones. Material: PBMCs. Receptors originate from a man aged 35 to 55 in good health and CMV-seronegative.

The table lists this clone with a few counts. The chain uses TRBV4-3 and TRBJ2-1; no definite D call. In germline, CDR1 is LGHNA, CDR2 YSLEER. The CDR3 is 18 amino acids. The germline V and J ends were trimmed by 4 bases and 0 bases, with 19 bases remaining between them. This CDR3 is CASSRSAGGLSSYNEQFF. The CDR3 DNA is TGCGCCAGCAGCCGATCCGCCGGTGGGCTCAGCTCCTACAATGAGCAGTTCTTC.

V usage is TRBV7-8 and J usage is TRBJ2-7; D is undetermined. The germline V gene encodes CDR1 SGHVS and CDR2 FQNEAQ. Trimming cost V 6 bases and J 3 bases, with 9 bases left between them. CDR3 length: 12 amino acids. The CDR3, as DNA: TGTGCCAGCAGTTCAACAGACTACGAGCAGTACTTC. As protein: CASSSTDYEQYF.

V is TRBV6-4 and J is TRBJ2-3; the match to TRBD2 covers 12 bases. This CDR3 is built from 16 residues. V was clipped by 5 bases and J by 3 bases; unmatched bases: 6. CDR1 is MRHNA, CDR2 SNTAGT, per germline. CDR3 nucleotide sequence: TGTGCCAGCAGTTTCCTAGCGGGGGGGCAGACAGATACGCAGTATTTT. It translates to CASSFLAGGQTDTQYF.

The chain combines TRBV18 with TRBJ2-7; TRBD1 aligns across 9 bases. Per the germline V gene, CDR1 is KGHSH and CDR2 is LQKENI. CDR3 size: 15 residues. The J segment lost 0 bases and the V segment lost 6 bases, leaving 6 bases of the junction unmatched. Here the CDR3 reads CASSSGQGFSYEQYF. DNA for the CDR3: TGTGCCAGCTCGTCCGGACAGGGGTTCTCCTACGAGCAGTACTTC. Complete variable domain (other parts from reference TRBV18 and TRBJ2-7): NAGVMQNPRHLVRRRGQEARLRCSPMKGHSHVYWYRQLPEEGLKFMVYLQKENIIDESGMPKERFSAEFPKEGPSILRIQQVVRGDSAAYFCASSSGQGFSYEQYFGPGTRLTVT.

This rearrangement joins TRBV6-1 to TRBJ1-1; D is unresolved. Trimming stripped 1 base from V and 5 bases from J, with 5 bases between. The CDR3 contains 12 residues. Germline loops: CDR1 MNHNS, CDR2 SASEGT. CDR3: CASSEDETEAFF. The CDR3 bases are TGTGCCAGCAGTGAAGACGAGACTGAAGCTTTCTTT.

This chain joins TRBV2 and TRBJ1-1; TRBD1 matches at 8 bases. The germline V gene encodes CDR1 SNHLY and CDR2 FYNNEI. This CDR3 spans 15 amino acids. Trimming took 9 bases from V and 3 from J; bases not matched to a gene: 12. CDR3 nucleotides: TGTGCCAGTCAGGACAGGGCGGTTGGGGACACTGAAGCTTTCTTT. Its protein product is CASQDRAVGDTEAFF.

The chain uses TRBV4-1 and TRBJ2-1, with TRBD2 as a possible D gene (5 bases). The germline gives CDR1 MGHRA, CDR2 YSYEKL. The CDR3 extends over 14 amino acids. The germline V and J ends were trimmed by 0 bases and 8 bases, with 11 bases remaining between them. This CDR3 reads CASSQEDPEDEQFF. The CDR3 DNA sequence: TGCGCCAGCAGCCAAGAAGACCCGGAGGATGAGCAGTTCTTC.

V gene TRBV11-2 combines with J gene TRBJ2-6, with D perhaps TRBD2 (6 bases). The germline gives CDR1 SGHAT, CDR2 FQNNGV. V was shortened by 6 bases and J by 2 bases, with 14 bases between the two germline ends. The CDR3 contains 16 residues. CDR3 DNA: TGTGCCAGCAGTCGCATCGGGGGACCTGGGGCCAACGTCCTGACTTTC. Translating gives CASSRIGGPGANVLTF.

Written as DNA, the CDR3 is TGTGCCAGCAGCCTTACAGGGACCTATGGCTACACCTTC. It translates to CASSLTGTYGYTF. This rearrangement joins TRBV7-8 to TRBJ1-2, with a weak D call TRBD1 (6 bases). Trimming stripped 5 bases from V and 4 bases from J, with 11 bases between. This CDR3 contains 13 residues. Germline CDR1 and CDR2: SGHVS and FQNEAQ.

J is TRBJ2-7 and V is TRBV7-9, with TRBD1 matching over 7 bases. The CDR3 is 14 amino acids. Germline assignment: CDR1 SEHNR and CDR2 FQNEAQ (reference sequence). The junction had 7 bases not matched to a gene; V was cut back by 2 bases and J by 6 bases. CDR3: CASSLHRGPCEQYF. The CDR3, as DNA: TGTGCCAGCAGCTTACACAGGGGTCCTTGCGAGCAGTACTTC. The full variable domain, with the rest looked up from reference TRBV7-9 and TRBJ2-7, is DTGVSQNPRHKITKRGQNVTFRCDPISEHNRLYWYRQTLGQGPEFLTYFQNEAQLEKSRLLSDRFSAERPKGSFSTLEIQRTEQGDSAMYLCASSLHRGPCEQYFGPGTRLTVT.

This clone was detected only a few times. V usage is TRBV5-1 and J usage is TRBJ1-1; D gene unclear. Germline V gene data show CDR1 as SGHRS and CDR2 as YFSETQ. The CDR3 length is 12 residues. V dropped 7 bases and J dropped 6 bases, with 13 bases sitting between them. This CDR3 is CASQSPGAEAFF. The CDR3 nucleotides read TGCGCCAGCCAATCCCCCGGGGCTGAAGCTTTCTTT.

The chain employs TRBV10-3 and TRBJ2-2, with 7 bases aligning to TRBD1. This CDR3 region has 17 residues. The germline V gene encodes CDR1 ENHRY and CDR2 SYGVKD. The ends lost 4 bases at V and 0 bases at J; junction bases unmatched: 8. CDR3 loop: CAISGTTGTANTGELFF. CDR3 nucleotide sequence: TGTGCCATCAGTGGGACGACAGGGACGGCGAACACCGGGGAGCTGTTTTTT.

This rearrangement joins TRBV6-5 to TRBJ2-7; D might be TRBD1 (6 bases). From germline, CDR1 is MNHEY and CDR2 SVGAGI. The V end was cut by 7 bases, the J end by 4 bases, with 20 bases between. The CDR3 runs 15 residues. The CDR3 spells CASNPGPGESYEQYF. The CDR3 DNA reads TGTGCCAGCAATCCCGGGCCAGGGGAGTCATACGAGCAGTACTTC.

The chain employs TRBV19 and TRBJ2-1; TRBD2 matches 11 bases. Germline CDR1 LNHDA, CDR2 SQIVND (reference sequence). The trim removed 4 bases at V and 4 bases at J, leaving 0 bases unmatched. CDR3 length: 14 amino acids. CDR3 protein: CASSTSGGYNEQFF. Here the CDR3 DNA reads TGTGCCAGTAGTACTAGCGGGGGGTACAATGAGCAGTTCTTC.

J is TRBJ1-1 and V is TRBV5-4, with D hard to call. This CDR3 is 14 amino acids long. Germline V CDR1 and CDR2: SGHNT, YYREEE (reference sequence). Between the trimmed V and J ends, which lost 2 bases and 4 bases, there was a span of 12 bases. CDR3 in DNA: TGTGCCAGCAGCTTAGCCAGCGGTGGCACTGAAGCTTTCTTT. Protein product: CASSLASGGTEAFF.

This chain joins TRBV6-1 and TRBJ1-6; D is ambiguous. The V end lost 1 base, the J end lost 0 bases, and 10 bases lay between the germline ends. The CDR3 is made up of 17 amino acids. The germline V gene has CDR1 MNHNS and CDR2 SASEGT. This CDR3 reads CASSEEMGSSYNSPLHF. CDR3 bases: TGTGCCAGCAGTGAAGAAATGGGGAGCTCCTATAATTCACCCCTCCACTTT.

The chain links TRBV2 to TRBJ2-1, with TRBD2 matching over 11 bases. Germline V gene data show CDR1 as SNHLY and CDR2 as FYNNEI. The CDR3 spans 16 residues. V lost 1 base to trimming and J lost 7 bases; unmatched junction nucleotides: 6. The CDR3 is CASSEDSGGAKNEQFF. The DNA of the CDR3 is TGTGCCAGCAGTGAAGATAGCGGGGGGGCCAAAAATGAGCAGTTCTTC.

The chain is built from TRBV7-3 and TRBJ2-1, with 8 bases fitting TRBD2. Germline assignment: CDR1 SGHTA and CDR2 FQGTGA. This CDR3 comprises 15 residues. V trimming: 2 bases; J trimming: 9 bases; junction bases outside the gene matches: 9. The CDR3 is CASSLAGGTAGEQFF. CDR3 DNA: TGTGCCAGCAGCTTAGCGGGGGGAACAGCGGGTGAGCAGTTCTTC.

The chain carries TRBV27 and TRBJ1-1, with 10 bases matching TRBD1. The CDR3 runs to 13 residues. The V gene's germline CDR1 is MNHEY and CDR2 SMNVEV (reference sequence). J gave up 6 bases and V 4 bases, and 2 bases lay outside the gene matches. The CDR3 is CASSSGQGSEAFF. CDR3 nucleotides: TGTGCCAGCAGTTCGGGACAGGGGTCTGAAGCTTTCTTT.

This clone was seen more than once but under ten times. The rearrangement links TRBV6-6 to TRBJ2-5; TRBD2 matches at 14 bases. The J call may be in error: the DNA end matches TRBJ2-7 better. This CDR3 comprises 14 residues. CDR1 MNHNY and CDR2 SVGAGI come from the germline V gene (reference sequence). DNA for the CDR3: TGTGCCAGCGGGGGGACTAGCGGGGGCTACGAGCAGTACTTC. This encodes CASGGTSGGYEQYF.

As regards this clone: The junction and the germline gene differ at one end; a read error may be behind it. This chain's CDR3 is CANSSVVQGSYGYTF. The DNA of the CDR3 is TGCGCCAACAGTAGTGTCGTTCAGGGAAGCTATGGCTACACCTTC. The chain has TRBV10-2 and TRBJ1-2; D possibly corresponds to TRBD1 (5 bases). The CDR3 runs to 15 residues. CDR1 and CDR2 (germline): WSHSY, SAAADI.

The chain uses TRBV7-9 and TRBJ2-7; 8 positions agree with TRBD1. From germline, CDR1 is SEHNR and CDR2 FQNEAQ (reference sequence). CDR3 size: 14 residues. V lost 5 bases, J lost 4 bases, and 7 bases stayed unmatched. This CDR3 is CASSPGTGGYEQYF. In DNA form, the CDR3 reads TGTGCCAGCAGCCCCGGGACAGGAGGATACGAGCAGTACTTC.

A note on this clone: The same CDR3 also results from other DNA sequences found in this sample. V usage is TRBV5-1 and J usage is TRBJ2-7; D is perhaps TRBD1 (5 bases). This CDR3 has 13 residues. The germline CDR1 and CDR2 sequences are SGHRS and YFSETQ. The V end lost 1 base, the J end lost 0 bases, and 5 bases lay between the germline ends. The CDR3 coding sequence is TGCGCCAGCAGCTTGACAGGCTCCTACGAGCAGTACTTC. It yields the protein CASSLTGSYEQYF.

Of note for this clone: Sequence at one end of the junction differs from germline and may be a read error. The CDR3 loop is CASSLVAGNTYGQYF. The CDR3 bases are TGTGCCAGCAGCTTGGTGGCAGGAAATACCTACGGGCAGTACTTC. The genes are TRBV5-6 and TRBJ2-7; D ambiguous. CDR1 and CDR2 from the germline V gene are SGHDT and YYEEEE. The CDR3 loop spans 15 amino acids.

This clone was detected only once. This chain joins TRBV19 and TRBJ2-5, with TRBD1 matching 12 bases. In germline, CDR1 is LNHDA, CDR2 SQIVND (reference sequence). The CDR3 loop spans 15 amino acids. V lost 7 bases to trimming and J lost 4 bases; unmatched junction nucleotides: 7. The CDR3 DNA reads TGTGCCAGTACTCGAGGGACAGGGGGCCGAGAGACCCAGTACTTC. Protein: CASTRGTGGRETQYF.

This clone was counted between two and nine times. This chain joins TRBV5-4 and TRBJ1-6, with D possibly TRBD1 on 6 matching bases. V gave up 2 bases and J gave up 8 bases, with 14 bases separating them. This CDR3 contains 15 residues. Germline values: CDR1 SGHNT, CDR2 YYREEE (reference sequence). This chain's CDR3 is CASSFGGALHSPLHF. CDR3 bases: TGTGCCAGCAGCTTTGGGGGGGCGCTACATTCACCCCTCCACTTT. The whole variable domain, filled in from reference TRBV5-4 and TRBJ1-6, reads ETGVTQSPTHLIKTRGQQVTLRCSSQSGHNTVSWYQQALGQGPQFIFQYYREEENGRGNFPPRFSGLQFPNYSSELNVNALELDDSALYLCASSFGGALHSPLHFGNGTRLTVT.